Following are 7 T cell receptor beta chains from one sample sequenced in a study of beta chain features in type 1 diabetes. Since all of the isolated RNA was reverse transcribed, expressed TCRB transcripts were what got sequenced. Sequencing used immunoSEQ multiplex PCR; TCRdb keeps in-frame clones, though not all of them. The sample lists a few hundred thousand clones, roughly 30% occurring once. Sequencing was performed on central memory CD4+ T cells from blood. Every receptor here comes from a man aged 25 to 45 in good health.

In this sample, this clone turned up a few times. The V and J genes are TRBV2 and TRBJ2-1, with 11 bases aligning to TRBD2. The CDR3 runs to 16 residues. J gave up 3 bases and V 5 bases, and 6 bases lay outside the gene matches. The V gene's germline CDR1 is SNHLY and CDR2 FYNNEI. In nucleotides, the CDR3 is TGTGCCAGCAGTCTGAGAGGGACTAGCGGCTACAATGAGCAGTTCTTC. As protein: CASSLRGTSGYNEQFF.

Of note for this clone: One end of the junction is discordant with germline, which a read error may explain. The rearrangement joins TRBV9 to TRBJ2-6; the match to TRBD2 covers 11 bases. This CDR3 contains 18 residues. Germline loops: CDR1 SGDLS, CDR2 YYNGEE. Here the CDR3 DNA reads TGTGCCAGCAGCCCGGGCCTAGCGGGAGGTTCTGGGGCCAACGGCCTGACTTTC. The encoded protein is CASSPGLAGGSGANGLTF.

This clone was found a few times. The chain recombines TRBV6-1 with TRBJ2-7; TRBD1 might be the D (6 bases). CDR3 size: 13 residues. Germline CDR1 reads MNHNS; CDR2 reads SASEGT. The V end was cut by 3 bases, the J end by 2 bases, with 8 bases between. The CDR3 bases are TGTGCCAGCAGTGAGGGGACACCCTACGAGCAGTACTTC. It translates to CASSEGTPYEQYF.

The V and J genes are TRBV7-2 and TRBJ2-2; D is undetermined. V lost 4 bases and J 2 bases, leaving 8 bases between the germline ends. The CDR3 contains 14 residues. Germline lookup yields CDR1 SGHTA and CDR2 FQGNSA. CDR3 residues: CASSSPSNTGELFF. In DNA form, the CDR3 reads TGTGCCAGCAGCTCCCCCTCTAACACCGGGGAGCTGTTTTTT.

In the case of this clone: This sample includes further DNA sequences coding for the same CDR3. This chain uses TRBV7-2 with TRBJ2-3; D might be TRBD1 (6 bases). CDR1 and CDR2 from the germline V gene are SGHTA and FQGNSA. The CDR3 extends over 13 amino acids. V shed 11 bases and J shed 2 bases, with 14 bases lying between them. CDR3 amino acids: CAVGGGLTDTQYF. The CDR3, as DNA: TGTGCCGTTGGGGGCGGCCTCACAGATACGCAGTATTTT.

This clone was found a few times. The chain carries TRBV5-1 and TRBJ2-3; no clear D. Trimming took off 3 bases at V and 1 base at J, with 6 bases between the two ends. The germline gives CDR1 SGHRS, CDR2 YFSETQ. This CDR3 region has 13 residues. The DNA of the CDR3 is TGCGCCAGCAGCTCCCAAGGCACAGATACGCAGTATTTT. It encodes CASSSQGTDTQYF. Together with reference TRBV5-1 and TRBJ2-3, the CDR3 gives the full variable domain: KAGVTQTPRYLIKTRGQQVTLSCSPISGHRSVSWYQQTPGQGLQFLFEYFSETQRNKGNFPGRFSGRQFSNSRSEMNVSTLELGDSALYLCASSSQGTDTQYFGPGTRLTVL.

This clone was recorded only once. This chain joins TRBV7-2 and TRBJ2-7; 12 nucleotides match TRBD2. V dropped 5 bases and J dropped 4; count of bases not matched to a gene: 6. This CDR3 has 15 residues. Germline values: CDR1 SGHTA, CDR2 FQGNSA. CDR3 protein: CASSRLAGDPYEQYF. CDR3 DNA sequence: TGTGCCAGCAGCAGACTAGCGGGAGACCCTTACGAGCAGTACTTC.